Sequencing of this TCR beta chain was carried out in a study of siplizumab effects on memory and regulatory T cells. TCRdb keeps only in-frame clones here, not all; method: immunoSEQ multiplex PCR. Of around 100,000 clones listed, approximately 90% are singletons. On this clone: Its specificity is unknown.

Study-wide results and caveats: Alloreactive sequences that could be traced to unstimulated CD4+ memory cells showed a significant reduction under siplizumab. Roughly 80-97% of proliferating CD4+ or CD8+ clones defied assignment to a naive or memory phenotype. There appeared to be greater diversity in naive T cells than in memory cells, and naive T cells seemed major contributors to the alloresponse.

J gave up 6 bases and V 3 bases, and 5 bases lay outside the gene matches. In germline, CDR1 is MDHEN, CDR2 SYDVKM. The CDR3 has 14 residues. The sequence derives from a human donor in good health. The sample consisted of CD4+ T cells sorted from blood. The V gene is TRBV28, the J gene TRBJ1-2, with 9 bases matching TRBD1. The CDR3 DNA reads TGTGCCAGCAGTTTGTCGACAGGGGGAAATGGCTACACCTTC. Its protein product is CASSLSTGGNGYTF.